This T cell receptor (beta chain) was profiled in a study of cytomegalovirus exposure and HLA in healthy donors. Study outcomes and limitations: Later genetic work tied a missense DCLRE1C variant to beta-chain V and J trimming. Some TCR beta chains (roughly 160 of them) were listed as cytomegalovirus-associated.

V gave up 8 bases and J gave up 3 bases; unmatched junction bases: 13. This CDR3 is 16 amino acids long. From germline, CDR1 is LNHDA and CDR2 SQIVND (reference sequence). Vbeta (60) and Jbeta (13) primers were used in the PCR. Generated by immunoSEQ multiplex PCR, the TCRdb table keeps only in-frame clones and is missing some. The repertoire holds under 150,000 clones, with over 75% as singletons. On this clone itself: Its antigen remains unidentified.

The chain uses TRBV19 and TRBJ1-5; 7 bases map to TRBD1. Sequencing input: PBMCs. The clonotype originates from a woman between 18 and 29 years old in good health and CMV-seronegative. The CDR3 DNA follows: TGTGCCAGTCAAGCAGGGGGTTCTACCCCCAATCAGCCCCAGCATTTT. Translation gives CASQAGGSTPNQPQHF.